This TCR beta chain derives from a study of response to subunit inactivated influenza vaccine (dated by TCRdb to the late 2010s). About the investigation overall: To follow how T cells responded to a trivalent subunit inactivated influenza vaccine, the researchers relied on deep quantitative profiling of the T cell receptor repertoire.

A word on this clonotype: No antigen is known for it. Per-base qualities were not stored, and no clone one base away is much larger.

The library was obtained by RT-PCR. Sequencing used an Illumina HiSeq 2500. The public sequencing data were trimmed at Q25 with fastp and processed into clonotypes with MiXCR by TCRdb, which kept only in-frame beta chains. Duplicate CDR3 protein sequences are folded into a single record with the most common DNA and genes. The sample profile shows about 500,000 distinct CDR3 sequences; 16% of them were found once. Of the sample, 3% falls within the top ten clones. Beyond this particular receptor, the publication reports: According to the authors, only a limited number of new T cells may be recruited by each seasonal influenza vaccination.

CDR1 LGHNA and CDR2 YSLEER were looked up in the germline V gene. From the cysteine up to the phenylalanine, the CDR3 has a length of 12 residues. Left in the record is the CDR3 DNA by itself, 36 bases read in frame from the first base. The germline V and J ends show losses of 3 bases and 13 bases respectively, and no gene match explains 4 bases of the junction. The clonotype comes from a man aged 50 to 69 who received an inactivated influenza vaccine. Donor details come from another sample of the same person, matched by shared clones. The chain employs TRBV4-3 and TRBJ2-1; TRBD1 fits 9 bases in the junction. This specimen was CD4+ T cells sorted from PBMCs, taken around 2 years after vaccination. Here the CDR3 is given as CASSHDRGFQFF. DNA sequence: TGCGCCAGCAGCCATGACAGGGGGTTCCAGTTCTTC.